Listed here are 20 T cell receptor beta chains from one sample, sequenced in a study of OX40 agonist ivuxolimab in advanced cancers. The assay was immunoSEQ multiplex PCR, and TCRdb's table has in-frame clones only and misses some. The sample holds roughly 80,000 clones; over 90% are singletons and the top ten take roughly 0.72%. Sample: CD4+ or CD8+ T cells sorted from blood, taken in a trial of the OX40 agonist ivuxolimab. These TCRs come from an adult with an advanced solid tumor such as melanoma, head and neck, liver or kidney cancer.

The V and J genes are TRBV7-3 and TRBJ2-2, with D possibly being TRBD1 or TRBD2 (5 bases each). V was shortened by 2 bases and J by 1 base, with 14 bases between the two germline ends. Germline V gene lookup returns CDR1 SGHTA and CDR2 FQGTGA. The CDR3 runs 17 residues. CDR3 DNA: TGTGCCAGCAGCTTATCGTTGGGGACCAAGAACACCGGGGAGCTGTTTTTT. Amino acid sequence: CASSLSLGTKNTGELFF.

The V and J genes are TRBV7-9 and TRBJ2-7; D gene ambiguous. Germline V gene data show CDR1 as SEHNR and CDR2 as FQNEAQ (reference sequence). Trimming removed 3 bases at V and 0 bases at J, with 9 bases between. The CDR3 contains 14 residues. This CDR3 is CASSLARGSYEQYF. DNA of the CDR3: TGTGCCAGCAGCTTGGCTAGAGGCTCCTACGAGCAGTACTTC.

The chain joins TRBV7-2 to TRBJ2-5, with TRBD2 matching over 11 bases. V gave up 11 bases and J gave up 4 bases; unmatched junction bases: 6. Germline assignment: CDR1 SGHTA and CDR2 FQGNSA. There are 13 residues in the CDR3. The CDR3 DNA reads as TGTGCCGAGACCGGGACTAGCGGAGAGACCCAGTACTTC. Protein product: CAETGTSGETQYF.

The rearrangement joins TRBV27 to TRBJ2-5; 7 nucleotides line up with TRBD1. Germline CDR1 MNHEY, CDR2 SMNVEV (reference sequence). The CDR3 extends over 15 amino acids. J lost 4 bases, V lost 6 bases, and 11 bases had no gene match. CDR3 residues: CASRSAGTALETQYF. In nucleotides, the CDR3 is TGTGCCAGCAGATCAGCCGGGACAGCCCTAGAGACCCAGTACTTC.

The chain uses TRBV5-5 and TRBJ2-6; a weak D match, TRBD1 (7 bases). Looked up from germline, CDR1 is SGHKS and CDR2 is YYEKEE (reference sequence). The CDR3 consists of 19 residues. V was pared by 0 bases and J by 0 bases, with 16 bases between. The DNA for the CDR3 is TGTGCCAGCAGCTTGGTCGGGCGGGACAGCTTCTCTGGGGCCAACGTCCTGACTTTC. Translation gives CASSLVGRDSFSGANVLTF.

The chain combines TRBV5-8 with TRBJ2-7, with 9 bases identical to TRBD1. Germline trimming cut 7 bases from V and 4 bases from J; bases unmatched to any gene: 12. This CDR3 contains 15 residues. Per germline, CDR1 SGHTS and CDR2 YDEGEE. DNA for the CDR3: TGTGCCAGCGTGAAACCGGGACAGGGCGTGTACGAGCAGTACTTC. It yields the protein CASVKPGQGVYEQYF.

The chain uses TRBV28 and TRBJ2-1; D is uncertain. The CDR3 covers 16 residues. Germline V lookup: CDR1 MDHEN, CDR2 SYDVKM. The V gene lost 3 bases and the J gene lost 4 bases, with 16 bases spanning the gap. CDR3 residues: CASSFFRPLIYNEQFF. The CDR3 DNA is TGTGCCAGCAGTTTTTTCCGACCCCTTATTTACAATGAGCAGTTCTTC.

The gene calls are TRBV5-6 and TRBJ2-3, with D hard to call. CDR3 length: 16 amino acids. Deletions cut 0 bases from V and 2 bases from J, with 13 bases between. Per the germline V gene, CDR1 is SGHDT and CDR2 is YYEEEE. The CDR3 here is CASSLVSKYITDTQYF. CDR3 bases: TGTGCCAGCAGCTTGGTCTCAAAATATATCACAGATACGCAGTATTTT.

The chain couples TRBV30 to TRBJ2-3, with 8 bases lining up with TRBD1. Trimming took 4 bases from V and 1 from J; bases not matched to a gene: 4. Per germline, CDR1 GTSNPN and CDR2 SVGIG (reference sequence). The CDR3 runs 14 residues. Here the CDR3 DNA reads TGTGCCTGGACTGACAGGGGACGCACAGATACGCAGTATTTT. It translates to CAWTDRGRTDTQYF.

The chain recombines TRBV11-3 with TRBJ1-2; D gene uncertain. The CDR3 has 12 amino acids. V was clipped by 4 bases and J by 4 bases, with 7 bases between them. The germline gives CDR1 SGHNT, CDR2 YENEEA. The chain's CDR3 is CASSSQTYGYTF. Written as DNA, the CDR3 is TGTGCCAGCAGCTCACAGACCTATGGCTACACCTTC.

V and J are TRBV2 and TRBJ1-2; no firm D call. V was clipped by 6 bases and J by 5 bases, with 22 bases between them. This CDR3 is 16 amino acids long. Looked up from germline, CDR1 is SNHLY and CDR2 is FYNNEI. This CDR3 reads CASRSAPNTIQYGYTF. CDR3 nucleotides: TGTGCCAGCAGGTCCGCACCCAATACAATTCAGTATGGCTACACCTTC.

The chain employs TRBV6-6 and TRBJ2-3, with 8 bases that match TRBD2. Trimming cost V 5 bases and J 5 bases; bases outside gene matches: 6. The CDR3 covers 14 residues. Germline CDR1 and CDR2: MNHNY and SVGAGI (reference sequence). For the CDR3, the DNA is TGTGCCAGCAGTCTAGCGGGTGGCCTAGATACGCAGTATTTT. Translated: CASSLAGGLDTQYF.

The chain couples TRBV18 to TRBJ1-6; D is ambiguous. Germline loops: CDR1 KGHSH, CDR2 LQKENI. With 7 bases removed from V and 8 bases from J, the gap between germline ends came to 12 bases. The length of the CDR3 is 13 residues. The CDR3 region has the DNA TGTGCCAGCTGCGCCGGGGTCCATTCACCCCTCCACTTT. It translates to CASCAGVHSPLHF.

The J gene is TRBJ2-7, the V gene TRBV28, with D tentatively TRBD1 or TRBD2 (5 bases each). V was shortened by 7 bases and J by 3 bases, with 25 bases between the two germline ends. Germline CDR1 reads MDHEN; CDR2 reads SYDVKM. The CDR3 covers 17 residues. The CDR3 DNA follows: TGTGCCAGCACCCCGAAGGGCACCGGACTGGGGGACTACGAGCAGTACTTC. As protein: CASTPKGTGLGDYEQYF.

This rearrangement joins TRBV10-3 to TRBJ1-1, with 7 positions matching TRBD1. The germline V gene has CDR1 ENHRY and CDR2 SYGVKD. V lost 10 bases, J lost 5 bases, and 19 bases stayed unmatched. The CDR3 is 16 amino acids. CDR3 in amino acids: CATQGQDLLWGTEAFF. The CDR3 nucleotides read TGTGCCACCCAAGGACAGGATCTATTATGGGGGACTGAAGCTTTCTTT.

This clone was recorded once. The CDR3 nucleotides are TGTGCCAGCAGCCCGACACCGGGACAGACCTACGAGCAGTACTTC. Protein sequence: CASSPTPGQTYEQYF. The V gene is TRBV5-5, the J gene TRBJ2-7; 7 nucleotides agree with TRBD1. Germline trimming cut 4 bases from V and 2 bases from J; bases unmatched to any gene: 9. The CDR3 runs 15 residues. Germline CDR1 reads SGHKS; CDR2 reads YYEKEE (reference sequence).

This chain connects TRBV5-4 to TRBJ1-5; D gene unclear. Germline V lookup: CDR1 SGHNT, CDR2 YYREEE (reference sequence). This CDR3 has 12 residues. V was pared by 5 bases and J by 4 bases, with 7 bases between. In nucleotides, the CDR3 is TGTGCCAGCAGTTTATTGAATCAGCCCCAGCATTTT. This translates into CASSLLNQPQHF.

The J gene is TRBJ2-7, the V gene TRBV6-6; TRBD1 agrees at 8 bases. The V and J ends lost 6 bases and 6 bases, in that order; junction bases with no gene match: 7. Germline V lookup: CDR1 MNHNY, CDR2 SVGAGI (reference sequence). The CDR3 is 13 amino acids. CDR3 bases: TGTGCCAGCAGGCTGCAGGGGGCTCGCGAGCAGTACTTC. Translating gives CASRLQGAREQYF.

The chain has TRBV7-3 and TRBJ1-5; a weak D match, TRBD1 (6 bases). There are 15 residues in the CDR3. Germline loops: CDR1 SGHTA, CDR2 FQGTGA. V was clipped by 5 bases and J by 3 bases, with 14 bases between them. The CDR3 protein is CASSAPGHLNQPQHF. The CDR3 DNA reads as TGTGCCAGCAGCGCACCGGGACACCTCAATCAGCCCCAGCATTTT.

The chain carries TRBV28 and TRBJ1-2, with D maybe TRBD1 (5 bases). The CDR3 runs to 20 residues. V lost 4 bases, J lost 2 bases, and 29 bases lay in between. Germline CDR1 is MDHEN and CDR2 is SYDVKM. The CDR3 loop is CASSSQRARDANTLNYGYTF. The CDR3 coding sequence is TGTGCCAGCAGTTCCCAACGTGCCCGGGACGCTAATACTCTCAACTATGGCTACACCTTC.